This T cell receptor beta chain was found in a study of quantifying T cell responses using KT2 cells. On the study more broadly: RNA was reverse transcribed with TCR alpha and beta constant-region primers. The second PCR was a qPCR stopped at a predetermined fluorescence threshold.

This CDR3 comprises 16 residues. The germline CDR1 and CDR2 sequences are KGHSH and LQKENI. The ends lost 0 bases at V and 2 bases at J; junction bases unmatched: 7. Each cDNA got a UMI-containing oligo ligated at its 3' end. An equimolar mix of RC1.1 and RC1.2 primed the beta chain across TRBC1 and TRBC2. TCRdb redid the calling of the UMI-ligation and nested PCR reads with MiXCR, one entry per CDR3 protein. In the table there are around 50,000 distinct CDR3 sequences, more than 9% of which are singletons. This clonotype was counted between two and nine times. The sequence derives from a human donor. The source material was PBMCs spiked with cells of the T cell clone KT2. The chain employs TRBV18 and TRBJ2-7; TRBD1 agrees at 7 bases. The CDR3 region is CASSPPVTGRTYEQYF. The DNA of the CDR3 is TGTGCCAGCTCACCACCGGTGACAGGGCGTACCTACGAGCAGTACTTC. The full variable domain, rest sourced from reference TRBV18 and TRBJ2-7, is NAGVMQNPRHLVRRRGQEARLRCSPMKGHSHVYWYRQLPEEGLKFMVYLQKENIIDESGMPKERFSAEFPKEGPSILRIQQVVRGDSAAYFCASSPPVTGRTYEQYFGPGTRLTVT.